This T cell receptor (beta chain) appears in the sequencing data of a study of response to subunit inactivated influenza vaccine. In germline, CDR1 is SGHDT, CDR2 YYEEEE. The CDR3 consists of 16 residues. Losses at the gene ends were 4 bases for V and 4 bases for J; bases not matched to a gene: 6. A note on this clonotype: The antigen is unknown.

Study findings and constraints: There was a suggestion from the authors that each seasonal influenza vaccination recruits few new T cells.

TCRdb ran MiXCR on the RT-PCR reads and lists one entry per CDR3 protein. The data show some 500,000 distinct CDR3 sequences, approximately 17% seen once. The TCR originated in a man between 50 and 69 years old who received an inactivated influenza vaccine. Sequencing was performed on CD4+ T cells sorted from PBMCs, taken around 2 years after vaccination. The chain combines TRBV5-6 with TRBJ2-2; TRBD1 agrees at 11 bases. The CDR3 here is CASSLGQGVSTGELFF. The CDR3 bases are TGTGCCAGCAGCCTGGGACAGGGGGTGAGCACCGGGGAGCTGTTTTTT.